The 18 T cell receptor beta chains below were found in one sample sequenced in a study of blood T cell repertoires in COVID-19. Produced via immunoSEQ multiplex PCR; TCRdb's table is partial and in-frame only. The sample records about half a million clones, 89% being singletons. Sequencing was carried out using peripheral blood. The receptors here all came from a man between 18 and 29 years old with COVID-19, enrolled during active disease.

Of note for this clone: Other DNA sequences of this sample code for an identical CDR3. This chain connects TRBV19 to TRBJ1-1; the D gene is possibly TRBD1 (5 bases). Trimming shortened V by 3 bases and J by 6 bases, and 8 bases separated the two germline ends. Germline V gene sequence: CDR1 LNHDA, CDR2 SQIVND (reference sequence). The CDR3 is 12 amino acids. The CDR3 DNA is TGTGCCAGTAGTATCGGAGGGGCTGAAGCTTTCTTT. It translates to CASSIGGAEAFF.

This clone was seen once. The V call is TRBV15, the J call TRBJ2-7; 8 nucleotides match TRBD1. V lost 4 bases to trimming and J lost 4 bases; unmatched junction nucleotides: 9. This CDR3 region has 15 residues. Germline CDR1 is LNHNV and CDR2 is YYDKDF (reference sequence). The CDR3 sequence is CATSKDRGRVYEQYF. DNA for the CDR3: TGTGCCACCAGCAAAGACAGGGGACGGGTATACGAGCAGTACTTC.

This clone has a handful of counts. This chain joins TRBV7-6 and TRBJ2-7, with 7 bases identical to TRBD1. After removal of 5 bases from V and 2 bases from J, the junction contained 6 bases not matched to a gene. Germline V CDR1 and CDR2: SGHVS, FNYEAQ. The CDR3 sequence is 14 residues long. The CDR3 reads CASSPRQGPYEQYF. The CDR3, as DNA: TGTGCCAGCAGCCCGAGACAGGGCCCCTACGAGCAGTACTTC. Combining the CDR3 with reference TRBV7-6 and TRBJ2-7 gives the whole variable domain GAGVSQSPRYKVTKRGQDVALRCDPISGHVSLYWYRQALGQGPEFLTYFNYEAQQDKSGLPNDRFSAERPEGSISTLTIQRTEQRDSAMYRCASSPRQGPYEQYFGPGTRLTVT.

As DNA, the CDR3 is TGTGCCAGCAGCCAAGGTAACGGGGGGACTTTGTATGAAGCTTTCTTT. This sequence encodes CASSQGNGGTLYEAFF. This chain uses TRBV3-1 (or the pseudogene TRBV3-2) with TRBJ1-1, with D maybe TRBD1 (5 bases). V lost 1 base and J lost 7, with 19 bases in between. The CDR3 length is 16 residues. Germline CDR1 reads LGHDT; CDR2 reads YNNKEL (reference sequence).

The chain couples TRBV5-1 to TRBJ2-7; the match to TRBD2 covers 11 bases. CDR1 and CDR2 from the germline V gene are SGHRS and YFSETQ. V was clipped by 1 base and J by 3 bases; unmatched bases: 12. The CDR3 has 18 residues. The CDR3 DNA follows: TGCGCCAGCAGCTTGCGGTTCGGTCAGACTAGCGGGATCTACGAGCAGTACTTC. Its translation: CASSLRFGQTSGIYEQYF.

This clone was seen a handful of times. The chain carries TRBV27 and TRBJ1-2; D is unresolved. Germline V lookup: CDR1 MNHEY, CDR2 SMNVEV (reference sequence). Trimming shortened V by 5 bases and J by 8 bases, and 18 bases separated the two germline ends. The CDR3 is made up of 14 amino acids. DNA for the CDR3: TGTGCCAGCAGTGGTAGCGGGCGTGGTGTGGGCTACACCTTC. Amino acids: CASSGSGRGVGYTF.

V and J are TRBV6-5 and TRBJ2-1; D is ambiguous. The ends were cut back, 10 bases at V and 3 bases at J, with 16 bases in the middle. CDR1 is MNHEY, CDR2 SVGAGI, per germline. The CDR3 has 14 residues. The CDR3 DNA sequence: TGTGCCACCTTTTCCCCTCCAGGCTACAATGAGCAGTTCTTC. The encoded protein is CATFSPPGYNEQFF.

The chain carries TRBV25-1 and TRBJ1-1; TRBD1 is a possible D gene (5 bases). V shed 6 bases and J shed 6 bases, with 17 bases lying between them. The germline V gene has CDR1 MGHDK and CDR2 SYGVNS. CDR3 length: 14 residues. CDR3 DNA sequence: TGTGCCAGCAGCCAGTCGGGGGTGAAATCTGAAGCTTTCTTT. This translates into CASSQSGVKSEAFF.

The J gene is TRBJ1-1, the V gene TRBV24-1; 7 bases fit TRBD1. The CDR3 has 14 amino acids. J lost 0 bases, V lost 5 bases, and 2 bases had no gene match. From germline, CDR1 is KGHDR and CDR2 SFDVKD. CDR3 sequence (DNA): TGTGCCACCAGTGGACAGGGCCTGAACACTGAAGCTTTCTTT. This encodes CATSGQGLNTEAFF.

The V gene is TRBV10-3, the J gene TRBJ2-1; TRBD2 matches 10 bases. V shed 10 bases and J 7 bases; nucleotides not matched to a gene: 13. The CDR3 spans 15 residues. From germline, CDR1 is ENHRY and CDR2 SYGVKD. The CDR3 region is CATWRSGGAWNEQFF. The CDR3 DNA follows: TGTGCCACCTGGAGGAGCGGGGGGGCCTGGAATGAGCAGTTCTTC.

With respect to this clone: Mismatch with germline at one junction end may stem from a read error. The chain recombines TRBV5-1 with TRBJ2-2, with D possibly being TRBD2 (5 bases). The CDR3 is 15 amino acids. Germline V gene lookup returns CDR1 SGHRS and CDR2 YFSETQ. Here the CDR3 reads CASSLAGPNTGELFF. The CDR3 DNA reads as TGCGCCAGCAGCTTGGCCGGGCCGAACACCGGGGAGTTGTTTTTT.

The rearrangement uses TRBV2 and TRBJ2-7, with D possibly TRBD2 on 5 matching bases. Germline assignment: CDR1 SNHLY and CDR2 FYNNEI. This CDR3 has 11 amino acids. The V and J ends lost 4 bases and 5 bases respectively, with 6 bases between them. The CDR3 loop reads CASSVEDEQYF. The CDR3 nucleotides are TGTGCCAGCAGTGTGGAGGACGAGCAGTACTTC.

V and J are TRBV7-9 and TRBJ2-3; possibly TRBD1 for D (6 bases). V was clipped by 5 bases and J by 4 bases, with 19 bases between them. This CDR3 spans 16 amino acids. The V gene's germline CDR1 is SEHNR and CDR2 FQNEAQ (reference sequence). The CDR3: CASSPGARQSSDTQYF. The CDR3 nucleotides read TGTGCCAGCAGCCCAGGGGCGCGGCAGAGCTCAGATACGCAGTATTTT.

The gene calls are TRBV7-9 and TRBJ1-1; D may be TRBD1 (5 bases). CDR1 and CDR2 from the germline V gene are SEHNR and FQNEAQ (reference sequence). V was trimmed by 1 base and J by 7 bases, leaving 13 bases between them. The CDR3 has 14 amino acids. The CDR3 DNA reads as TGTGCCAGCAGCTTAGACCATAGGACACTTGAAGCTTTCTTT. Encoded protein: CASSLDHRTLEAFF.

The gene calls are TRBV19 and TRBJ1-5; TRBD1 is a possible D gene (6 bases). The CDR3 is made up of 13 amino acids. The V end lost 3 bases, the J end lost 5 bases, and 8 bases lay between the germline ends. Germline CDR1 reads LNHDA; CDR2 reads SQIVND (reference sequence). CDR3 residues: CASSISGDQPQHF. DNA for the CDR3: TGTGCCAGTAGTATTTCAGGGGATCAGCCCCAGCATTTT.

In its sample, this clone was seen once. The V call is TRBV9, the J call TRBJ2-3, with 10 bases that match TRBD2. The CDR3 is 16 residues long. V was pared by 3 bases and J by 4 bases, with 8 bases of the junction left unmatched. CDR1 and CDR2 (germline): SGDLS, YYNGEE. In DNA, the CDR3 is TGTGCCAGCAGCGAAACTAGCGGGGTTGGCTCAGATACGCAGTATTTT. Translating gives CASSETSGVGSDTQYF.

For this clone: Other DNA sequences of this sample code for an identical CDR3. This sequence joins TRBV19 and TRBJ1-6; 7 bases fit TRBD1. CDR3 length equals 13 residues. With V trimmed by 6 bases and J by 7 bases, 3 bases remained unmatched. Per germline, CDR1 LNHDA and CDR2 SQIVND (reference sequence). CDR3 nucleotide sequence: TGTGCCAGTAGCCGGGACAGAAATTCACCCCTCCACTTT. It is translated as CASSRDRNSPLHF.

This clone was detected once. Other DNA sequences of this sample code for an identical CDR3. The chain couples TRBV24-1 to TRBJ1-2; TRBD1 aligns across 7 bases. This CDR3 spans 14 amino acids. V dropped 4 bases and J dropped 2; count of bases not matched to a gene: 3. CDR1 is KGHDR, CDR2 SFDVKD, per germline. The CDR3 nucleotides are TGTGCCACCAGTGACACGGGACAGAACTATGGCTACACCTTC. Encoded protein: CATSDTGQNYGYTF.